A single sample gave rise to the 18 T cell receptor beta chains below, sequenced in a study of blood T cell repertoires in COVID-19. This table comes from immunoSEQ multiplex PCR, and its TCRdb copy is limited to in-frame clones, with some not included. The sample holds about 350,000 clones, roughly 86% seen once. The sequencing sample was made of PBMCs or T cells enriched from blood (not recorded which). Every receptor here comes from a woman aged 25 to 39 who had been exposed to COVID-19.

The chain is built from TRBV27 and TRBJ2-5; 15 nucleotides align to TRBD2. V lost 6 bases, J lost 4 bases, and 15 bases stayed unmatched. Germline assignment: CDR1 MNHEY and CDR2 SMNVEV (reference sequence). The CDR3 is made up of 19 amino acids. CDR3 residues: CASSPGWTSGRAYIETQYF. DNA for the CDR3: TGTGCCAGCAGCCCCGGGTGGACTAGCGGGAGGGCCTATATAGAGACCCAGTACTTC.

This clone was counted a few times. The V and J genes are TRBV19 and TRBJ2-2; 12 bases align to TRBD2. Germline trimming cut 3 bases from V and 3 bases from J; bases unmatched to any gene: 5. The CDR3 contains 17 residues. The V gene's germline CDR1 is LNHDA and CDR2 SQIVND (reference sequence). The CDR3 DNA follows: TGTGCCAGTAGTATTGGGGGACTAGCGGGTGACACCGGGGAGCTGTTTTTT. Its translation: CASSIGGLAGDTGELFF.

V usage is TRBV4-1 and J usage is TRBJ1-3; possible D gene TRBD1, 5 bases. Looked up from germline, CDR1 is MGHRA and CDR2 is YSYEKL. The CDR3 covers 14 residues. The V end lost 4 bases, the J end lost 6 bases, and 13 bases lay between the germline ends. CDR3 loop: CASSPGGGENTIYF. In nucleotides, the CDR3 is TGCGCCAGCAGCCCGGGTGGGGGGGAAAACACCATATATTTT.

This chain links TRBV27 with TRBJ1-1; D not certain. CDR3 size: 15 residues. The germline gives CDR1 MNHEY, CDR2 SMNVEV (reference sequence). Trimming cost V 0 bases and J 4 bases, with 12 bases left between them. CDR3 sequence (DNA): TGTGCCAGCAGTTTATCGGTCTACCTAGGCACTGAAGCTTTCTTT. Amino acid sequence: CASSLSVYLGTEAFF.

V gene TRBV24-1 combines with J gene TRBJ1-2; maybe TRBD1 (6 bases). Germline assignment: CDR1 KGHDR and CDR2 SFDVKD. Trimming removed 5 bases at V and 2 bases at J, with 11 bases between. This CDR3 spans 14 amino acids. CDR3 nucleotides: TGTGCCACCAGTGTTCCGGGACAAAACTATGGCTACACCTTC. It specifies CATSVPGQNYGYTF.

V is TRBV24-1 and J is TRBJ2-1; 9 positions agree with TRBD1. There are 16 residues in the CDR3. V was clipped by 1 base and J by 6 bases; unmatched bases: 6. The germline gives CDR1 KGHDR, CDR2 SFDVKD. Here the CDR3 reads CATSDLSGTGSNEQFF. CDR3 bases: TGTGCCACCAGTGATTTAAGTGGGACAGGGAGCAATGAGCAGTTCTTC.

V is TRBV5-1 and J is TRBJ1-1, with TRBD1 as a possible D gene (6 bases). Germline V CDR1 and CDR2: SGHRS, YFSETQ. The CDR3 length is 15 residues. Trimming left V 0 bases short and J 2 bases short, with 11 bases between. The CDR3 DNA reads TGCGCCAGCAGCTTGGGCGACAGGCAAAACACTGAAGCTTTCTTT. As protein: CASSLGDRQNTEAFF.

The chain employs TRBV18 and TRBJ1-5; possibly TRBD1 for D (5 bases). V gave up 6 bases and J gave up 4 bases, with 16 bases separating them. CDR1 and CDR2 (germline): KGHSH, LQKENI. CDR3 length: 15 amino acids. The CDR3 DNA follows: TGTGCCAGCTCGCCTGTACAGGTTACTAATCAGCCCCAGCATTTT. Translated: CASSPVQVTNQPQHF.

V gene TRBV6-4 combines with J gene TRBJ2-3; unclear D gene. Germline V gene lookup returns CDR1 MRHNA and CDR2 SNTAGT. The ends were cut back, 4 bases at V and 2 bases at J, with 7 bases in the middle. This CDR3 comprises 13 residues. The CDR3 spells CASSVQNTDTQYF. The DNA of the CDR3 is TGTGCCAGCAGTGTTCAGAACACAGATACGCAGTATTTT.

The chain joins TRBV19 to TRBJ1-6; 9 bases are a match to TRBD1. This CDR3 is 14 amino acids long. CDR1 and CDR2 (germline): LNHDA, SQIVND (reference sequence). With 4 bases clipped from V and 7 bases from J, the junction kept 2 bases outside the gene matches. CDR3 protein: CASSTDRGNSPLHF. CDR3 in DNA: TGTGCCAGTAGTACCGACAGGGGGAATTCACCCCTCCACTTT.

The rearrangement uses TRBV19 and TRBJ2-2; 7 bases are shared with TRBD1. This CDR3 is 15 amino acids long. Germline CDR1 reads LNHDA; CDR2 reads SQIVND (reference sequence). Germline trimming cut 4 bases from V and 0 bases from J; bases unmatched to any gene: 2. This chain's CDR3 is CASSKGAPNTGELFF. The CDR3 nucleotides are TGTGCCAGTAGTAAGGGGGCACCGAACACCGGGGAGCTGTTTTTT.

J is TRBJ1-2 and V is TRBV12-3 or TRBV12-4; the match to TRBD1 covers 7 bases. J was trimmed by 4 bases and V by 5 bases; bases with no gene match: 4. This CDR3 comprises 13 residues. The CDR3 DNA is TGTGCCAGCAGTCCAGGGGGAATCTATGGCTACACCTTC. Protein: CASSPGGIYGYTF.

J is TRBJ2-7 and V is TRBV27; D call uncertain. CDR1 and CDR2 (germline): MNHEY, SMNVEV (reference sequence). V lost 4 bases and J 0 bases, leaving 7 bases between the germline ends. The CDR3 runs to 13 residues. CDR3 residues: CASSSYSSYEQYF. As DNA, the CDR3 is TGTGCCAGCAGTTCCTACAGCTCCTACGAGCAGTACTTC.

The CDR3 bases are TGTGCCAGCGGGCAGGGAGGCACTGAAGCTTTCTTT. Its translation: CASGQGGTEAFF. The chain has TRBV28 and TRBJ1-1, with D perhaps matching TRBD1 (5 bases). The CDR3 covers 12 residues. CDR1 MDHEN and CDR2 SYDVKM come from the germline V gene. V lost 8 bases, J lost 4 bases, and 11 bases lay in between.

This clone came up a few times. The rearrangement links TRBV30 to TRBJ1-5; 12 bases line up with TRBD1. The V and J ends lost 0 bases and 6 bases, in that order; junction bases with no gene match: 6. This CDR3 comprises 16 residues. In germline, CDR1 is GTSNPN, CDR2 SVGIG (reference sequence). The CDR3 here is CAWSVGTGGWGQPQHF. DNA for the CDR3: TGTGCCTGGAGTGTTGGGACAGGGGGCTGGGGTCAGCCCCAGCATTTT.

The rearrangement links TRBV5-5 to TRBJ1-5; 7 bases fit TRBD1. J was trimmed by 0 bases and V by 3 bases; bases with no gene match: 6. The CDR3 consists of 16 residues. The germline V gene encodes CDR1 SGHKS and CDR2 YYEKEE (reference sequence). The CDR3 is CASSSGQFNSNQPQHF. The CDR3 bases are TGTGCCAGCAGCTCGGGACAGTTCAATAGCAATCAGCCCCAGCATTTT.

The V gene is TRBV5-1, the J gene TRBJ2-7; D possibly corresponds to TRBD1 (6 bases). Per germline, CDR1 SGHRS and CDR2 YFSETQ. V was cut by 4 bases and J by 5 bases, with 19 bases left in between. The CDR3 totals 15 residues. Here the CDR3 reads CASSQGGVGAHEQYF. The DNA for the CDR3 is TGCGCCAGCAGCCAAGGTGGGGTGGGGGCCCACGAGCAGTACTTC.

As DNA, the CDR3 is TGTGCCTGGACAGGGGGCTACTATGGCTACACCTTC. Its protein product is CAWTGGYYGYTF. The V gene is TRBV30, the J gene TRBJ1-2; 8 bases fit TRBD1. The CDR3 consists of 12 residues. Germline V gives CDR1 GTSNPN, CDR2 SVGIG (reference sequence). V gave up 4 bases and J gave up 3 bases; unmatched junction bases: 1.